The T cell receptor beta chain under discussion was sequenced for a study of T-cell reconstitution after alpha-beta-depleted transplantation in children. As regards this clonotype: What it binds is not known.

As it was prepared, the TCRbeta library received unique molecular identifiers. TCRdb independently ran MiXCR on the PCR reads; one entry per CDR3 protein. The data hold 250,000 to 350,000 distinct CDR3 sequences, with approximately 23% observed a single time. The trim removed 2 bases at V and 4 bases at J, leaving 4 bases unmatched. This CDR3 is built from 15 residues. Germline V gene data show CDR1 as KGHSH and CDR2 as LQKENI. Study-level results: Surviving thymic progenitors and recipient T cells were the source of high TCRbeta diversity at day 60 in some patients.

The clonotype was recovered from a male patient between 10 and 17 years old who had a stem cell transplant for acute lymphoblastic leukemia, so the T cells may come from the graft donor. The V and J genes are TRBV18 and TRBJ2-3; 9 nucleotides align to TRBD2. Sequences were derived from PBMCs, mostly from graft donor cells, sampled 180 days after TCRalphabeta/CD19-depleted stem cell transplant. In DNA, the CDR3 is TGTGCCAGCTCACCAATTGCGGGAGGGCCAGATACGCAGTATTTT. Its protein is CASSPIAGGPDTQYF.